This is a list of T cell receptor beta chains from one sample in a study of beta chain features in type 1 diabetes. Sequenced by immunoSEQ multiplex PCR; TCRdb stores in-frame clones only, minus some. The sample holds roughly 300,000 clones, roughly 15% seen once. Sequencing was done on a sample of central memory CD4+ T cells from blood. These receptors originate from a man aged 25 to 40 in good health. Each CDR3 is given with its conserved first and last residue. The D gene is left open where the match is weak. Only some rows state a clone size, as once, few, many or a class for expanded clones.

>TRBV5-4|TRBJ2-1|NA|few
TGCGCCAGCAGCCAAGAACCGGGACACTACAATGAGCAGTTCTTC
CASSQEPGHYNEQFF
>TRBV11-3|TRBJ1-1|TRBD1|many
TGTGCCAGCAGTCGTGACAGGGTGGCTTTCTTT
CASSRDRVAFF
>TRBV2|TRBJ2-7|TRBD2|many
TGTGCCAGCAGTTTCGGGACTAGCGGGGGCCGGGCCTACGAGCAGTACTTC
CASSFGTSGGRAYEQYF
>TRBV29-1|TRBJ2-3|TRBD2|few
TGCAGCGTTGAAGAGGCTAGCGGAAAGGGAGATACGCAGTATTTT
CSVEEASGKGDTQYF
>TRBV5-1|TRBJ2-2|TRBD1|NA
TGCGCCAGCAGCTGGGCGGGACAGGGGAACACCGGGGAGCTGTTTTTT
CASSWAGQGNTGELFF
>TRBV19|TRBJ1-4|TRBD1|few
TGTGCCAGTAGGCAGGGGGTGGGGGCTGCAACTAATGAAAAACTGTTTTTT
CASRQGVGAATNEKLFF
>TRBV27|TRBJ2-4|TRBD2|few
TGTGCCAGCAGTCCCCGCTGGACTAGCGGAGTTAAAGCCAAAAACATTCAGTACTTC
CASSPRWTSGVKAKNIQYF
>TRBV7-2|TRBJ2-1|NA|many
TGTGCCAGCAGCTCCATCCTGGGTGAGCAGTTCTTC
CASSSILGEQFF
>TRBV18|TRBJ1-1|TRBD1|NA
TGTGCCAGCTCCCCTGGACAGGGGAACACTGAAGCTTTCTTT
CASSPGQGNTEAFF
>TRBV12-2|TRBJ2-5|NA|many
TGTGCAAGTCGCTTACCTACAGGGGGCCGTCAAGAGACCCAGTACTTC
CASRLPTGGRQETQYF
>TRBV25-1|TRBJ1-1|NA|many
TGTGCCAGCAGTGGAGGGAGGTTAGCTTTCTTT
CASSGGRLAFF
>TRBV5-4|TRBJ1-3|NA|few
TGTGCCAGCAGCCCAAATCGGGGCAACACCATATATTTT
CASSPNRGNTIYF
>TRBV5-4|TRBJ2-6|NA|few
TGTGCCAGCAGCCCGGACGGCTCTGGGGCCAACGTCCTGACTTTC
CASSPDGSGANVLTF
>TRBV7-2|TRBJ2-1|NA|NA
TGTGCCAGCAGCTTAGATGGGACACCGGCCAGTGAGCAGTTCTTC
CASSLDGTPASEQFF
>TRBV5-4|TRBJ1-3|NA|NA
TGTGCCAGCAGCCCACAGGCAGGAAACACCATATATTTT
CASSPQAGNTIYF
>TRBV30|TRBJ2-1|NA|NA
TGTGCCTGGAGCGGGGACCAGACCTACAATGAGCAGTTCTTC
CAWSGDQTYNEQFF